In its sample, the clone carrying this T cell receptor beta chain was seen many times. This entry belongs to a study of T cells in Graves' hyperthyroidism and ophthalmopathy. The TCR beta CDR3 regions underwent amplification using RNA transcripts as the source. First-round RT-PCR of the TCR CDR3 relied on the HTBI primer set. Using its own MiXCR run on the multiplex PCR reads, TCRdb lists one record per CDR3 protein. The sample consists of about 720,000 distinct CDR3 sequences, around 15% of them appearing once. Isolation of PBMCs was performed on around 9.3 ml fresh peripheral blood. This receptor was identified in a man between 18 and 35 years old with Graves' hyperthyroidism. Specimen: blood.

Here the CDR3 DNA reads TGTGCCAGCACTGCCCCCAGAGGGGGCCGGGGCACTGAAGCTTTCTTT. Protein sequence: CASTAPRGGRGTEAFF. V and J are TRBV28 and TRBJ1-1; 7 bases are a match to TRBD1. CDR1 is MDHEN, CDR2 SYDVKM, per germline. The CDR3 is made up of 16 amino acids. The V segment lost 7 bases and the J segment 4 bases; nucleotides outside the gene matches: 15.